This passage covers 8 T cell receptor beta chains from one sample sequenced in a study of T cell changes during pregnancy in multiple sclerosis. Sequencing used immunoSEQ multiplex PCR; TCRdb keeps in-frame clones, though not all of them. The data contain approximately 84,000 clones, 94% of them seen just once; the ten biggest clones take up roughly 0.9%. Sequenced here: peripheral blood, sampled in the second trimester of pregnancy. The source of these receptors is a female donor in good health, enrolled as a control in a pregnancy study.

The chain joins TRBV5-1 to TRBJ2-1; D possibly corresponds to TRBD2 (5 bases). The V end was cut by 2 bases, the J end by 2 bases, with 11 bases between. The CDR3 totals 15 residues. In germline, CDR1 is SGHRS, CDR2 YFSETQ. The CDR3 coding sequence is TGCGCCAGCAGCTTCGCGGAGGACCCCTACAATGAGCAGTTCTTC. It is translated as CASSFAEDPYNEQFF.

This sequence joins TRBV4-2 and TRBJ2-7, with D possibly being TRBD1 (5 bases). Germline-derived CDR1 and CDR2 are LGHNA and YNFKEQ. There are 17 residues in the CDR3. V gave up 4 bases and J gave up 5 bases, with 24 bases separating them. CDR3 sequence: CASSPEPAKQGVNEQYF. CDR3 DNA sequence: TGTGCCAGCAGCCCAGAACCCGCTAAACAAGGGGTCAACGAGCAGTACTTC.

The chain combines TRBV28 with TRBJ2-7; perhaps TRBD2 as D (6 bases). This CDR3 is 13 amino acids long. Germline CDR1 MDHEN, CDR2 SYDVKM. Trimming left V 8 bases short and J 2 bases short, with 13 bases between. The CDR3 loop reads CASGRPSTYEQYF. For the CDR3, the DNA is TGTGCCAGCGGGAGGCCCTCAACCTACGAGCAGTACTTC.

CDR3 DNA sequence: TGTGCCAGCAGCGTTACCGGACAGGGGGAGCAGTACTTC. Residues: CASSVTGQGEQYF. The chain is built from TRBV9 and TRBJ2-7; TRBD1 aligns across 9 bases. With 2 bases clipped from V and 7 bases from J, the junction kept 4 bases outside the gene matches. Germline V gene lookup returns CDR1 SGDLS and CDR2 YYNGEE. The CDR3 length is 13 residues.

The CDR3 bases are TGTGCCAGCAGTTACGGAGAAAACATTCAGTACTTC. As protein: CASSYGENIQYF. The V and J genes are TRBV6-6 and TRBJ2-4; D remains ambiguous. CDR1 is MNHNY, CDR2 SVGAGI, per germline (reference sequence). The CDR3 extends over 12 amino acids. V was pared by 2 bases and J by 5 bases, with 4 bases between.

The J gene is TRBJ2-7, the V gene TRBV25-1; 10 positions agree with TRBD2. J was trimmed by 4 bases and V by 1 base; bases with no gene match: 4. This CDR3 spans 15 amino acids. Germline CDR1 MGHDK, CDR2 SYGVNS. CDR3 amino acids: CASSEWGSGRYEQYF. DNA for the CDR3: TGTGCCAGCAGTGAATGGGGTAGCGGGAGGTACGAGCAGTACTTC.

This clone was picked up one time. The V call is TRBV18, the J call TRBJ1-4, with 9 bases fitting TRBD1. Trimming took 5 bases from V and 9 from J; bases not matched to a gene: 7. This CDR3 region has 14 residues. Germline CDR1 is KGHSH and CDR2 is LQKENI. As DNA, the CDR3 is TGTGCCAGCTCATCCGGGACAGGGACCCAAAAACTGTTTTTT. The encoded protein is CASSSGTGTQKLFF.

The chain is built from TRBV28 and TRBJ1-2; weak D call: TRBD1 (5 bases). V was cut by 6 bases and J by 8 bases, with 19 bases left in between. The CDR3 runs to 14 residues. CDR1 is MDHEN, CDR2 SYDVKM, per germline. The CDR3, as DNA: TGTGCCAGCAGCTTCCCTAAGGGGCCGAGGGGCTACACCTTC. Translated, it gives CASSFPKGPRGYTF.